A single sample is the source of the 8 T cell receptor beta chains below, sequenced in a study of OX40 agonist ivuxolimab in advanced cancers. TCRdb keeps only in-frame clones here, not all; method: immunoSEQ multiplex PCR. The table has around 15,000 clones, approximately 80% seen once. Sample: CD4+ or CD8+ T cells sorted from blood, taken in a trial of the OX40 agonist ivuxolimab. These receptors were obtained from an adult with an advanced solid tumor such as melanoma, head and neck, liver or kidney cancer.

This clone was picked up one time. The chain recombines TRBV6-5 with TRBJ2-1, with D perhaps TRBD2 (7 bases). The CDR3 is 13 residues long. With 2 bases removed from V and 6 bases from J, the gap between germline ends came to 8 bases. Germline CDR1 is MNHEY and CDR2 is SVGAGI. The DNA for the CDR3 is TGTGCCAGCAGTTACGGGGGGGCCAATGAGCAGTTCTTC. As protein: CASSYGGANEQFF.

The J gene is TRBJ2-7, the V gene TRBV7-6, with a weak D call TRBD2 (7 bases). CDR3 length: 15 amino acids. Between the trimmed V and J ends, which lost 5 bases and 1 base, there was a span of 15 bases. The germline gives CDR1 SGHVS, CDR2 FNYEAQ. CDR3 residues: CASSPEGGGSYEQYF. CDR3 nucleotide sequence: TGTGCCAGCAGCCCCGAGGGAGGGGGGTCCTACGAGCAGTACTTC.

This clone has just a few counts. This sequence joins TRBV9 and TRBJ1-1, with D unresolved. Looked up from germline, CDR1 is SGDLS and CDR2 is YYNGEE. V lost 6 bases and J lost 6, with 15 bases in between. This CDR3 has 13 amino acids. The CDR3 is CASTITEGAEAFF. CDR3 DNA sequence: TGTGCCAGCACCATCACCGAGGGCGCTGAAGCTTTCTTT.

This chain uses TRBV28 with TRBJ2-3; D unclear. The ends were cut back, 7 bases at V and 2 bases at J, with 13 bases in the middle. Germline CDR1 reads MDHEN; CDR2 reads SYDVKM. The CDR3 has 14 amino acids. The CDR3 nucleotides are TGTGCCAGCACCCCGCTCCAGCTCACAGATACGCAGTATTTT. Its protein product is CASTPLQLTDTQYF. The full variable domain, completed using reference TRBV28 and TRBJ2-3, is DVKVTQSSRYLVKRTGEKVFLECVQDMDHENMFWYRQDPGLGLRLIYFSYDVKMKEKGDIPEGYSVSREKKERFSLILESASTNQTSMYLCASTPLQLTDTQYFGPGTRLTVL.

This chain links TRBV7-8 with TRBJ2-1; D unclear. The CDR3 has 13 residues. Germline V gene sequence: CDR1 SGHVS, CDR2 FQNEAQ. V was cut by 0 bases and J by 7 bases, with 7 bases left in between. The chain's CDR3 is CASSLARANEQFF. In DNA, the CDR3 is TGTGCCAGCAGCTTAGCTAGAGCGAATGAGCAGTTCTTC. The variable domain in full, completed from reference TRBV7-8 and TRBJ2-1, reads GAGVSQSPRYKVAKRGQDVALRCDPISGHVSLFWYQQALGQGPEFLTYFQNEAQLDKSGLPSDRFFAERPEGSVSTLKIQRTQQEDSAVYLCASSLARANEQFFGPGTRLTVL.

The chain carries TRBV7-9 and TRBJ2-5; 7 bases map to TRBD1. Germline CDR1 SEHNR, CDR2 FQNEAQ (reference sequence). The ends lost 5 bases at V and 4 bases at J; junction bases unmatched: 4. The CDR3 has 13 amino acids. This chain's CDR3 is CASSQTGSETQYF. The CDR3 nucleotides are TGTGCCAGCAGCCAGACAGGGTCAGAGACCCAGTACTTC.

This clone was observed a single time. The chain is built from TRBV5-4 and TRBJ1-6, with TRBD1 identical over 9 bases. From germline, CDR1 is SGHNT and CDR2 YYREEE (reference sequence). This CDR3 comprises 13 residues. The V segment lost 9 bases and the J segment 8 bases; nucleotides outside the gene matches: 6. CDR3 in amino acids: CAKTGGGDSPLHF. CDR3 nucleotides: TGTGCCAAGACAGGGGGAGGTGATTCACCCCTCCACTTT.

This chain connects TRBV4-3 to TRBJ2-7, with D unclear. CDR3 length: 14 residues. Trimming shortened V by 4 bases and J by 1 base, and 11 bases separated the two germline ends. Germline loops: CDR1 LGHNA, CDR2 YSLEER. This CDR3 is CASSLVFPSYEQYF. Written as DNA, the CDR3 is TGCGCCAGCAGCCTAGTTTTCCCTTCCTACGAGCAGTACTTC.